This entry concerns a single T cell receptor (beta chain). Its specific antigen is unknown. The sample holds no much larger clone one base away, and base qualities are not on file. The data originate from a study of cytomegalovirus exposure and HLA in healthy donors (dated by TCRdb to 2015 to 2018). Study-level background: In an earlier analysis of under 750 of the donors, 276 Gb of sequence data and about 110 million unique TCR beta sequences from 150 million to 200 million T cells were reported. To predict cytomegalovirus infection status, the study brought together high-throughput TCR immunosequencing, statistical association of individual TCRs with disease status, and machine learning. The number of donors typed differed by locus, with 629-630 for A, B, C, DRB1 and DQB1, around 500 for DQA1, approximately 580 for DPA1, and about 450 for DPB1. In an earlier analysis of about 590 of the donors, high-throughput TCR beta sequencing was used to judge whether each TCR beta V gene segment behaved as functional or pseudogenic. The study aimed to test whether signatures of past pathogen exposure could be identified by cataloging public T cell receptors. Rather than using new phenotypic data, the later analysis identified candidate immune exposures from TCR beta sequences and from how often those sequences occurred across donors. A later analysis re-examined previously published TCR beta repertoires from 600 to 700 donors and added high-resolution HLA genotyping to investigate patterns of TCR occurrence. A separate validation cohort of roughly 110 different subjects was used in addition to the approximately 700-subject first cohort. The study used immunosequencing to profile the T cell repertoires of about 670 subjects and linked those repertoires to cytomegalovirus serostatus. Among several hundred genotyped donors of the cohort, an average of about 220,000 unique TCR beta nucleotide sequences was sequenced per donor, of which about 19% were non-productive. Of the roughly 400 genotyped donors, over 65% fell in the genetic ancestry cluster associated with self-reported Caucasian donors. An early release covering roughly 640 HLA-typed donors comprised about 320 gigabases of sequencing data and some 79 million unique TCR sequences. Class I and class II HLA loci were covered by the typing at four-digit resolution. Every discovery cohort repertoire had been produced on one sequencing platform. Roughly five DR-DQ haplotypes were treated as single units for association and clustering because of strong linkage in the cohort. Alongside the repertoire data, information on donor age, sex, ethnicity and CMV serostatus was compiled. Genome-wide SNP genotypes for about 60% of the 666 donors were used in a later genetic analysis, which treated that subset as a discovery cohort.

The cohort was made up of 500 to 800 healthy bone marrow donors. At the time of sampling, all cohort members were nominally healthy, though unrecorded immune exposures were likely present. The donor was CMV seropositive and belonged to the group of 250 to 300 seropositive cohort members. Every donor gave a peripheral blood sample, and the peripheral blood mononuclear cells from that sample were used for TCR beta sequencing. Genomic DNA extraction from the blood cell samples was performed with the Qiagen DNeasy Blood Extraction Kit. CDR1 and CDR2 (MDHEN, SYDVKM) derive from the germline V gene. The CDR3 runs 16 residues from the cysteine to the phenylalanine. Of the read, only the CDR3 DNA is kept; its 48 bases are in frame from base 1. Relative to germline, V is 3 bases shorter and J is 0 bases shorter, with 12 bases between their ends. Library construction relied on the immunoSEQ multiplex PCR assay. The multiplex PCR relied on a mix of 60 forward primers for TCR Vbeta segments and 13 reverse primers for TCR Jbeta segments. The CDR3 region of rearranged TCR beta genes was amplified from genomic DNA with a multiplex PCR assay. The Illumina HiSeq System was used to sequence the amplified TCR beta libraries as 87-base-pair reads. Turning to the authors' computational methods: Across the roughly 670 repertoires, a later analysis counted tens of millions of unique TCR beta chains, roughly 11 million of which were shared by at least two donors. Raw reads were error-corrected and collapsed into unique sequences with a nearest-neighbor algorithm that merged closely related sequences to remove PCR and sequencing errors. Alignment of CDR3 sequences to IMGT reference sequences was used to assign V, D and J gene segments. For a sequence to be retained, a match of at least six nucleotides to both a V gene segment and a J gene segment was required. A rearrangement counted as productive if the CDR3 had no stop codons and remained in frame with V and J, and every other rearrangement counted as non-productive. CDR3 was defined by IMGT convention, running from the second conserved V-encoded cysteine to the conserved J-encoded phenylalanine. The earlier analysis of 550 to 650 of the donors excluded any sequence lacking an unambiguous match to a single V gene segment. An earlier analysis of 450 to 650 of the donors called V segments functional above 56.7% productive rearrangements and segregating when the between-donor standard deviation exceeded 5%. A statistical classification framework was built for diagnosing cytomegalovirus status from the catalog of TCR beta chain sequences. A later analysis assigned V and J genes by comparing TCR nucleotide sequences with IMGT/GENE-DB human TR gene sequences. A later analysis assigned CDR3 sequences and most-parsimonious VDJ recombination scenarios with the TCRdist pipeline. In a later analysis, each TCR beta chain was defined by its CDR3 amino acid sequence together with its V-gene family, and reads lacking a unique V-gene family were excluded. In a later analysis, 450 to 600 highly shared, low-generation-probability nucleotide sequences were removed to address suspected cross-contamination and a sequencing artifact. In a later analysis, a clonal expansion index for each public chain was calculated from normalized within-repertoire ranks of inferred template counts. Generation probabilities in a later analysis came from a VDJ recombination model fitted to out-of-frame rearrangements, and those results were checked against IGoR. Hypergeometric tests were used in a later analysis to score TCR-TCR, TCR-HLA and TCR-CMV co-occurrence, with a repertoire-size bias correction applied to the TCR pairs. A later analysis estimated false discovery rates by permuting HLA or CMV assignments 20 times. In a later analysis, co-occurring TCRs were grouped using DBSCAN, and TCRdist sequence similarity was added for clustering within HLA-allele-positive subsets. Repertoires with fewer than 30,000 or more than 120,000 public chains, plus five repertoires with anomalous nucleotide sharing, were excluded from co-occurrence clustering. Drawn from immuneACCESS, this table holds only the in-frame rearrangements with V and J called that TCRdb kept. Clones are partly lost; checked studies trace under half to an unresolved V gene and leave the rest unexplained. V and J calls plus clone size are reproduced from that table; the DNA served to infer D and trimming. Here the sample has 60,000 to 80,000 clones; 78% occur a single time. About 2.9% of the sample belongs to the ten largest clones.

The investigation overall reported the following: According to a later analysis, TCR association rates differed among HLA loci, with DRB1 alleles showing the most associated TCRs and HLA-C alleles showing the fewest. In this cohort, only TCR beta chains were sequenced, and detectable features were limited by the absence of alpha or paired-chain data. Correlated functional status among segregating V segments might reflect linkage disequilibrium, but an unknown experimental factor could not be ruled out. In vitro tests confirmed that a few of the cytomegalovirus-associated TCR beta chains recognize cytomegalovirus antigens. Immune exposure information for the cohort was limited to CMV serostatus. In a later analysis, most CMV-associated TCR beta chains were found to appear HLA-restricted, with HLA associations seemingly driven largely by CMV exposure. Some IMGT-functional V segments, including TRBV6-2 and TRBV6-3, could not be distinguished by the 87-base-pair reads and were therefore excluded. HLA typing was unavailable for some donors at each locus, so association tests used only the typed subset. In a later analysis, HLA-associated TCR beta chains were found to be more clonally expanded and to have lower generation probabilities than equally common non-associated chains. A later genetic analysis associated a missense DCLRE1C variant with V-gene and J-gene trimming of TCR beta chains, and an independent cohort replicated the association. Cytomegalovirus status was reported to be diagnosed by the classifier with high specificity and sensitivity in both the original and validation cohorts. Because counts were too low, approximately 18 rarely observed V segments, including chromosome 9 orphons, were excluded from the earlier analysis of 587 of the donors. The authors suggested that the approach could potentially be generalized to other disease states and immunological phenotypes. Most TCR sequences were observed very rarely across donors, whereas some public TCRs were present in many individuals. Sequencing depth was assumed to be roughly uniform across donors in the presence/absence analyses, though that assumption may not hold. A group of highly shared sequence variants was considered likely to be a technical artifact of the sequencing pipeline. According to a later genetic analysis, donors in an Asian-associated ancestry cluster had fewer N-insertions in productive TCRs than the roughly 660-donor mean. A further reported finding was that TCR beta sequences accurately predicted the HLA-A and HLA-B alleles for most subjects in the first cohort. A later analysis associated about 17,000 TCR beta sequences with specific HLA alleles at a false discovery rate of 0.05. Assigning TCR associations to individual alleles was difficult when HLA alleles, especially DR and DQ, strongly co-occurred. An earlier analysis of around 500 of the donors showed that most TCR beta V segments appeared in productive rearrangements either about 87% or about 30% of the time, which broadly matched IMGT annotations. In a later analysis, several top co-occurrence clusters were reported to appear linked to parvovirus B19, influenza, CMV and Epstein-Barr virus. In the study, 150 to 200 TCR beta chains were listed as associated with cytomegalovirus.

The sequence came from a girl aged 10-17 years in good health and CMV-seropositive. The sample was PBMCs. Here the chain combines TRBV28 and TRBJ2-1; possibly the D gene is TRBD1, per 5 matching bases. In nucleotide form, the sequence is TGTGCCAGCAGTTTCGGACGCAGGGACTCCTACAATGAGCAGTTCTTC. It codes for CASSFGRRDSYNEQFF.